This TCR beta chain was recovered during a study of identical twins. The study, taken as a whole, reports: Reduced insertions were recorded for abundant cord blood beta clonotypes, with no such pattern in memory repertoires.

A single record per CDR3 protein comes from TCRdb applying MiXCR to the 5' RACE reads. Here the sample spans 150,000 or so distinct CDR3 sequences, under 4.5% being singletons. The germline V gene has CDR1 LGHDT and CDR2 YNNKEL (reference sequence). The CDR3 runs 13 residues. V shed 4 bases and J shed 3 bases, with 8 bases lying between them. This clonotype was counted a few times. Its antigen is currently unknown. The sequencing input was memory T cells sorted from blood. The chain has TRBV3-1 and TRBJ2-3; D not resolved. The source of this sequence is a man aged 18 to 29 in good health. The CDR3 region is CASSPNPTDTQYF. The CDR3 bases are TGTGCCAGCAGCCCGAATCCAACAGATACGCAGTATTTT.